Listed here is a single TCR beta chain. The antigen is not known. Thyroid surgery took place with no prior treatment in any patient. Trimming took 7 bases from V and 1 from J; bases not matched to a gene: 7. This CDR3 is built from 14 residues. Per the germline V gene, CDR1 is SGHTA and CDR2 is FQGTGA. This record comes from a study of metastatic and nonmetastatic thyroid tumors. As for the study in general: Both malignant and benign thyroid patients supplied peripheral blood and tumor or nodule tissue samples, across which the repertoires of these patients were then compared.

In the original workflow: Across clinicopathological groups, CDR3 differences served as the basis for building a distant-metastasis classifier for papillary thyroid cancer. TCRdb redid the clone calls on the PCR reads using MiXCR. In this record, the V and J calls reflect TCRdb's handling and not the investigators' own analysis. The table lists roughly 14,000 clones, 20% to 25% of them singletons. General study results and limits: Reported TCR beta diversity, measured in blood and tumor, was significantly higher for malignant thyroid tumors than for benign nodules.

V and J are TRBV7-3 and TRBJ2-7; 7 bases are shared with TRBD2. Source material: tumor tissue. The receptor's source is a female donor with papillary thyroid cancer or a benign thyroid nodule (not recorded which). Some clones in this sample may be carry-over from other donors' samples. CDR3 sequence reads: CASTRGDHSYEQYF. The CDR3 nucleotides are TGTGCCAGCACACGGGGGGATCATTCCTACGAGCAGTACTTC.